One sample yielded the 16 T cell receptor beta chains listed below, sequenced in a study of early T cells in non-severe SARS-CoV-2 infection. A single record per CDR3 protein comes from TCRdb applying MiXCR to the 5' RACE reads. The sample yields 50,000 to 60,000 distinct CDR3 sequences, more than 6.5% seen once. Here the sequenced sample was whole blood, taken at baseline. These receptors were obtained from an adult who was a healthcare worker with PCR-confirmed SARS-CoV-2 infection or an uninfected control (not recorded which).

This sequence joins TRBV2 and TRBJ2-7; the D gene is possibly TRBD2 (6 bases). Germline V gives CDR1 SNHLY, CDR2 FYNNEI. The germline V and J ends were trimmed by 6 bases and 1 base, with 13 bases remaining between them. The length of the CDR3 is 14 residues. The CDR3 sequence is CASSARGKSYEQYF. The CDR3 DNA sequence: TGTGCCAGCAGCGCCCGCGGGAAGTCCTACGAGCAGTACTTC.

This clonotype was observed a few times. The CDR3 sequence: CASSSDEISPEQYF. The DNA of the CDR3 is TGTGCCAGCAGCTCCGACGAGATATCGCCAGAGCAGTACTTC. The chain has TRBV11-1 and TRBJ2-7; D is uncertain. Germline V gene sequence: CDR1 SGHAT, CDR2 FQDESV (reference sequence). The CDR3 is 14 amino acids. V was cut by 4 bases and J by 7 bases, with 17 bases left in between. Supplemented by reference TRBV11-1 and TRBJ2-7, the full variable domain reads EAEVAQSPRYKITEKSQAVAFWCDPISGHATLYWYRQILGQGPELLVQFQDESVVDDSQLPKDRFSAERLKGVDSTLKIQPAELGDSAMYLCASSSDEISPEQYFGPGTRLTVT.

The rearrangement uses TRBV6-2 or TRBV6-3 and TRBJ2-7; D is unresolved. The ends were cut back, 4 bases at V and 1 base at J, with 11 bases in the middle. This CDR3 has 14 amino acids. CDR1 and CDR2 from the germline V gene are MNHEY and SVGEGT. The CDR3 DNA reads TGTGCCAGCAGTTGGTTGTCGGATTCCTACGAGCAGTACTTC. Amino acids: CASSWLSDSYEQYF.

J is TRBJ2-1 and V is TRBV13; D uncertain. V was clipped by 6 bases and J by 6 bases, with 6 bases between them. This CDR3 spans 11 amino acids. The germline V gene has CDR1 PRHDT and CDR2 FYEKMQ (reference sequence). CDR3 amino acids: CASSTGNEQFF. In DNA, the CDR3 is TGTGCCAGCAGTACGGGCAATGAGCAGTTCTTC.

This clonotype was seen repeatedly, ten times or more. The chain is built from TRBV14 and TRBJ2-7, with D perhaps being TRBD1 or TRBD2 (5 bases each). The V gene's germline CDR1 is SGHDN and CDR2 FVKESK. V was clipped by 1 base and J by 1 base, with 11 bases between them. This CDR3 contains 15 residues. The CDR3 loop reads CASSQVEGWSYEQYF. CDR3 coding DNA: TGTGCCAGCAGCCAAGTTGAGGGGTGGTCCTACGAGCAGTACTTC.

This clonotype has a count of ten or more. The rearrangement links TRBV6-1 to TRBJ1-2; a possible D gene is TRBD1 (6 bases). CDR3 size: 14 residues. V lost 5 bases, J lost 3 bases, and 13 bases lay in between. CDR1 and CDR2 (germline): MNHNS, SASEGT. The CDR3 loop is CASSMQGLDYGYTF. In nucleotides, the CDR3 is TGTGCCAGCAGTATGCAGGGGCTCGACTATGGCTACACCTTC.

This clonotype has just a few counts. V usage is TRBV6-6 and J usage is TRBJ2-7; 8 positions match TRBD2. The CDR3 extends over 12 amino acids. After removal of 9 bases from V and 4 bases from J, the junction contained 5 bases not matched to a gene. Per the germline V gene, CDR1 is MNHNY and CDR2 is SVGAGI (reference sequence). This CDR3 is CASWTSWYEQYF. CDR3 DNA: TGTGCCAGTTGGACTAGCTGGTACGAGCAGTACTTC.

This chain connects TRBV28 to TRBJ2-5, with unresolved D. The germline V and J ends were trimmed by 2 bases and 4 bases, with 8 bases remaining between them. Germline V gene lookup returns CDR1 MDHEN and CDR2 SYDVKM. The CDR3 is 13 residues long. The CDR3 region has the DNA TGTGCCAGCAGTTTACTGGGTTCAGAGACCCAGTACTTC. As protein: CASSLLGSETQYF.

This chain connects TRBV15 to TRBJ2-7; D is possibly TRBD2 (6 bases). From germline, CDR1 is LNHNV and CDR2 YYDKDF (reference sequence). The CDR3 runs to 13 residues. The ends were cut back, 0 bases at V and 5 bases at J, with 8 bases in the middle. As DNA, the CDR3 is TGTGCCACCAGCAGAGATTGGAGGGACGAGCAGTACTTC. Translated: CATSRDWRDEQYF.

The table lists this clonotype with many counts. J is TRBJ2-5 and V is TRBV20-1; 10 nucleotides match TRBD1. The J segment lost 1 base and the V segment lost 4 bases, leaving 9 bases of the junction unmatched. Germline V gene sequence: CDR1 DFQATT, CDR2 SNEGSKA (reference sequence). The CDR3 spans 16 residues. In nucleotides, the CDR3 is TGCAGTGCTATAACCCGGGACAGGGGCCTCCAAGAGACCCAGTACTTC. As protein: CSAITRDRGLQETQYF.

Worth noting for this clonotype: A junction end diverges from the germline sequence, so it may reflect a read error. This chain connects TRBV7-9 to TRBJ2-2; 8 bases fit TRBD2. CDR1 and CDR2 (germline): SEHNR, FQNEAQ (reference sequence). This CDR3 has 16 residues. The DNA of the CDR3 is TGTGCCACCAGCTCCGTAGCGGGGACGCACACCGGGGAGCTGTTTTTT. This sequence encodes CATSSVAGTHTGELFF.

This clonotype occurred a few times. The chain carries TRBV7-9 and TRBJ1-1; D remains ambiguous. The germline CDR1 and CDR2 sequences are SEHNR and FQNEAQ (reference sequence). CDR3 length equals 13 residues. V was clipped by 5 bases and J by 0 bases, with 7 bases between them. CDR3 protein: CASSQHMNTEAFF. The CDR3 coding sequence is TGTGCCAGCAGCCAACACATGAACACTGAAGCTTTCTTT.

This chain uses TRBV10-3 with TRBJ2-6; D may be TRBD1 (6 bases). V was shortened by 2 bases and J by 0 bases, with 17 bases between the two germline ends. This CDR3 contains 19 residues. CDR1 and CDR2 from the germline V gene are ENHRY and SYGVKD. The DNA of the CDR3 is TGTGCCATCAGTGAGCCCAGCCGACAGGCTAGCTCTGGGGCCAACGTCCTGACTTTC. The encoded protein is CAISEPSRQASSGANVLTF.

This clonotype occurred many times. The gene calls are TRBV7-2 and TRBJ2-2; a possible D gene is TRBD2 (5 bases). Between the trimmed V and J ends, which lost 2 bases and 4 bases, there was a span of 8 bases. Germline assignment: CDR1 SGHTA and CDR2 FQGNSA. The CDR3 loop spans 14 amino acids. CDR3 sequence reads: CASSLQSGTGELFF. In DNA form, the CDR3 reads TGTGCCAGCAGCTTACAAAGCGGCACCGGGGAGCTGTTTTTT.

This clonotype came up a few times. CDR3 DNA: TGTGCCAGCTCCCCAGACAGGGGTGCCTACGAGCAGTACTTC. It codes for CASSPDRGAYEQYF. The chain has TRBV18 and TRBJ2-7; 8 nucleotides line up with TRBD1. V shed 6 bases, J shed 2 bases, and the junction held 6 bases outside the gene matches. CDR1 and CDR2 from the germline V gene are KGHSH and LQKENI. The CDR3 length is 14 residues.

The CDR3 DNA is TGCAGCGTTTCGAACACTGAAGCTTTCTTT. Translation gives CSVSNTEAFF. The chain couples TRBV29-1 to TRBJ1-1, with no clear D. In germline, CDR1 is SQVTM, CDR2 ANQGSEA. V lost 5 bases to trimming and J lost 1 base, with 2 bases between them. The CDR3 runs 10 residues.